This record concerns one TCR beta chain sequence. Authors' processing steps: Scientists estimated how many nucleated cells there were by amplifying reference gene primers. TCRdb's table, derived via immunoSEQ multiplex PCR, lists solely in-frame clones and lacks some. V, J and clone size were drawn from that table, and D and trimming were deduced from the DNA. The table lists roughly 150,000 clones, 75% to 90% of them singletons, with 11% in the top ten. This entry is derived from a study of blood T cell repertoires in COVID-19. Study-level background: Whether acute or convalescent, the COVID-19 samples came from the United States, Italy and Spain. From T cells, B-cell-depleted T cells, or PBMCs came the material, which was cDNA or gDNA.

The V end lost 4 bases, the J end lost 6 bases, and 6 bases lay between the germline ends. Germline V gives CDR1 LNHDA, CDR2 SQIVND (reference sequence). The CDR3 runs 11 residues. V gene TRBV19 combines with J gene TRBJ1-1; weak D call: TRBD1 (6 bases). The specimen sequenced was peripheral blood. This TCR was recovered from a woman of 80 years or more with acute or convalescent COVID-19. The CDR3 loop reads CASSRGPEAFF. The CDR3 DNA reads TGTGCCAGTAGTAGGGGGCCTGAAGCTTTCTTT.